This T cell receptor (beta chain) was recovered during a study of human T cells and chemical hapten exposure. Overall study results and limits: TCRs at a frequency above 1 in 1000 stayed unchanged with DPC sensitization.

Ten or more counts support this clonotype. No antigen is known for it. J lost 6 bases, V lost 5 bases, and 3 bases had no gene match. Per germline, CDR1 SGHTA and CDR2 FQGNSA. CDR3 size: 12 residues. Total RNA extraction was carried out from unfractionated whole blood. Unique molecular identifiers were affixed to discrete cDNA molecules within the library. TCRdb reanalysed the 5' RACE reads using MiXCR and keeps one entry per CDR3 protein. The sample yields under 85,000 distinct CDR3 sequences, 6% to 8.5% seen once. This TCR came from a male donor in good health. The rearrangement links TRBV7-2 to TRBJ2-7; 8 nucleotides align to TRBD2. The CDR3 sequence is CASSREGVEQYF. CDR3 DNA sequence: TGTGCCAGCAGCCGGGAGGGGGTCGAGCAGTACTTC. Using reference TRBV7-2 and TRBJ2-7 for the parts outside the CDR3, the full variable domain is GAGVSQSPSNKVTEKGKDVELRCDPISGHTALYWYRQSLGQGLEFLIYFQGNSAPDKSGLPSDRFSAERTGGSVSTLTIQRTQQEDSAVYLCASSREGVEQYFGPGTRLTVT.